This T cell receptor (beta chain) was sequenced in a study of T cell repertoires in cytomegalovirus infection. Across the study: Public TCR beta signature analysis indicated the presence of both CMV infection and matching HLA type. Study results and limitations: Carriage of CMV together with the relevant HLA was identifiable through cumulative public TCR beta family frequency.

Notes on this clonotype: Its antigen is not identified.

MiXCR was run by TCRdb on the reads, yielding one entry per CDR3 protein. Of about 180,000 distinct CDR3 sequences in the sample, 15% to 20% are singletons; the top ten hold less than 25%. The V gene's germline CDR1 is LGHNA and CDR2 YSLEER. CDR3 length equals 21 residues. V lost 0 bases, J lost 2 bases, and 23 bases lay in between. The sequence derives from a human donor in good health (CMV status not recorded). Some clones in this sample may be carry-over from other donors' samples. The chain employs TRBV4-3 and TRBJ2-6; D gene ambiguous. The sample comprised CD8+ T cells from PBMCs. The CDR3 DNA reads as TGCGCCAGCAGCCAAGAATTGTTCTCAGGCTGGACCCAGACTGGGGCCAACGTCCTGACTTTC. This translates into CASSQELFSGWTQTGANVLTF.